This T cell receptor beta chain emerged from a study of patients and donors after allogeneic stem cell transplantation. There are many counts of this clonotype. With 4 bases clipped from V and 6 bases from J, the junction kept 7 bases outside the gene matches. CDR3 size: 15 residues. Germline V gene lookup returns CDR1 MNHNY and CDR2 SVGAGI (reference sequence). TCRdb re-analysed the RT-PCR reads in MiXCR, keeping a single row per CDR3 protein. This table holds more than 150,000 distinct CDR3 sequences, 20% to 25% found once. The J gene is TRBJ1-5, the V gene TRBV6-6, with TRBD1 identical over 9 bases. The origin of this receptor is a human donor who was either an allogeneic HSCT recipient or a stem cell or donor lymphocyte infusion donor (not recorded which). It is not recorded whose cells these are; they may come from a transplant donor. Sequencing was done on a sample of blood, either unsorted or a sorted T cell fraction (not recorded which). The CDR3 DNA sequence: TGTGCCAGCAGTTGGACAGGGGAAGCGGTTCAGCCCCAGCATTTT. Translation gives CASSWTGEAVQPQHF.